The rows below give T cell receptor beta chains drawn from one sample of a study of T cells in localized non-small cell lung cancer. Sequenced by immunoSEQ multiplex PCR; TCRdb stores in-frame clones only, minus some. This table has about 28,000 clones, roughly 91% appearing once. Source: peripheral blood, taken before any cancer treatment. The receptors here all came from a woman aged 40-75 years with stage I lung adenocarcinoma. Both conserved end residues are part of each CDR3. The D gene is left open where the match is weak. Only some rows state a clone size, as once, few, many or a class for expanded clones.

J gene,clone size,D gene,V gene,CDR3 DNA,CDR3 protein
TRBJ2-7,NA,NA,TRBV13,TGTGCCAGCAGCTTTTGGGGGGTTGGGGAGCAGTACTTC,CASSFWGVGEQYF
TRBJ1-2,NA,TRBD1,TRBV4-1,TGCGCCAGCAGCCAAGGCAGGGACAGGTTGAACTATGGCTACACCTTC,CASSQGRDRLNYGYTF
TRBJ1-1,NA,NA,TRBV4-1,TGCGCCAGCAGCCAAGACACTGAAGCTTTCTTT,CASSQDTEAFF
TRBJ1-1,NA,NA,TRBV5-4,TGTGCCAGCAGCTTAGGGACAGAAGCTTTCTTT,CASSLGTEAFF
TRBJ2-7,NA,TRBD1,TRBV7-2,TGTGCCAGCAGCTTGACAGGGAGCTCCTACGAGCAGTACTTC,CASSLTGSSYEQYF
TRBJ2-7,NA,TRBD1,TRBV28,TGTGCCAGCAGTTTCAAGGGACAGGGGTACGAGCAGTACTTC,CASSFKGQGYEQYF
TRBJ1-5,NA,TRBD1,TRBV10-1,TGCGCCAGCAGCCGGGGACAGGGGGCCCAGCCCCAGCATTTT,CASSRGQGAQPQHF
TRBJ1-2,NA,NA,TRBV29-1,TGCAGCGTTGATCGGCGGTACTATGGCTACACCTTC,CSVDRRYYGYTF
TRBJ2-1,NA,NA,TRBV27,TGTGCCAGCAGTTTATCTAGAAACAATGAGCAGTTCTTC,CASSLSRNNEQFF
TRBJ2-3,NA,TRBD2,TRBV18,TGTGCCAGCTCTCCTCTCTTGATAGCGGGGGGGCAAGATACGCAGTATTTT,CASSPLLIAGGQDTQYF
TRBJ2-3,NA,NA,TRBV11-3,TGTGCCAGCAGCTCTCGTACAGATACGCAGTATTTT,CASSSRTDTQYF
TRBJ1-6,NA,NA,TRBV11-2,TGTGCCAGCAGACGGACAGAAAAGAATTCACCCCTCCACTTT,CASRRTEKNSPLHF
TRBJ1-5,NA,NA,TRBV7-2,TGTGCCAGCAGCTTAGTAGAGTCCCCGAATCAGCCCCAGCACTTT,CASSLVESPNQPQHF
TRBJ2-3,NA,NA,TRBV5-4,TGTGCCAGCAGCTTGTACACCAGGGCAGATACGCAGTATTTT,CASSLYTRADTQYF
TRBJ2-7,NA,NA,TRBV27,TGTGCCAGCAGCCCGCGCCCTGGGACCGAGCAGTACTTC,CASSPRPGTEQYF
TRBJ1-1,NA,TRBD1,TRBV19,TGTGCCATTAGGGACAGGATGAACACTGAAGCTTTCTTT,CAIRDRMNTEAFF
TRBJ1-4,NA,NA,TRBV6-1,TGTGCCAGCAGTGTCCCGGGGGGCGGTAATGAAAAACTGTTTTTT,CASSVPGGGNEKLFF
TRBJ1-1,once,TRBD1,TRBV19,TGTGTCAGTAGGACCATCGGGACAGGGGGGAACACTGAAGCTTTCTTT,CVSRTIGTGGNTEAFF
TRBJ2-6,NA,TRBD2,TRBV7-9,TGTGCCAGCAGCTCGTTCGGGACTAGCGGGAGATCTGGGGCCAACGTCCTGACTTTC,CASSSFGTSGRSGANVLTF
TRBJ2-5,NA,NA,TRBV11-2,TGTGCCAGCAGCTTAGATATGTGGCAGGGTCAAGAGACCCAGTACTTC,CASSLDMWQGQETQYF
TRBJ2-7,once,NA,TRBV18,TGTGCCAGCTCATACACTGGAACCTACGAGCAGTACTTC,CASSYTGTYEQYF
TRBJ2-7,NA,NA,TRBV10-3,TGTGCCATCTCCGGGACAGGGGGACTAGCGGGCTCCTACGAGCAGTACTTC,CAISGTGGLAGSYEQYF
TRBJ2-5,NA,TRBD1,TRBV29-1,TGCAGCGTAGGACAGGGGAGAGAGACCCAGTACTTC,CSVGQGRETQYF
TRBJ1-5,NA,NA,TRBV27,TGTGCCAGCAGTTGGGGATTAGGCAATCAGCCCCAGCATTTT,CASSWGLGNQPQHF
TRBJ2-1,NA,NA,TRBV4-2,TGTGCCAGCAGCCAAGAGGGGGCTAGCAGTGAGCAGTTCTTC,CASSQEGASSEQFF
TRBJ2-3,NA,TRBD2,TRBV5-8,TGTGCCAGCAGCCAGGGACTAGCGAGGGGCACAGATACGCAGTATTTT,CASSQGLARGTDTQYF
TRBJ1-2,NA,TRBD1,TRBV30,TGTGCCCGTACAGGGGGACCCTATGGCTACACCTTC,CARTGGPYGYTF
TRBJ1-3,NA,NA,TRBV11-2,TGTGCCAGCAGCCATCCCGGGCCTCGCTCTGGAAACACCATATATTTT,CASSHPGPRSGNTIYF
TRBJ2-4,NA,NA,TRBV11-3,TGTGCCAGCAGCTTATTCGGAACCAAAAACATTCAGTACTTC,CASSLFGTKNIQYF
TRBJ1-5,NA,NA,TRBV11-2,TGTGCCAGCAGCTTTTCAACTAACAATCAGCCCCAGCATTTT,CASSFSTNNQPQHF
TRBJ2-2,few,NA,TRBV25-1,TGTGCCAGCAGAAGGGGCACCGGGGAGCTGTTTTTT,CASRRGTGELFF
TRBJ2-3,NA,TRBD1,TRBV6-1,TGTGCCAGCAGTGTGGGGGGACAGGGGATAGATACGCAGTATTTT,CASSVGGQGIDTQYF
TRBJ2-2,NA,NA,TRBV4-3,TGCGCCAGCAGCCTAGCCCCCGGATTGAAAGTTGGCGGGGAGCTGTTTTTT,CASSLAPGLKVGGELFF
TRBJ1-1,NA,NA,TRBV20-1,TGCAGTGCCGTCCGAACACCGGAGGCTTTCTTT,CSAVRTPEAFF
TRBJ2-1,NA,NA,TRBV11-3,TGTGCCAGCAGCTTAGACCATCCCTACAATGAGCAGTTCTTC,CASSLDHPYNEQFF
TRBJ1-6,medium-sized,NA,TRBV9,TGTGCCAGCAGTTTCATGGGAAATAGTAATTCACCCCTCCACTTT,CASSFMGNSNSPLHF
TRBJ2-3,NA,TRBD2,TRBV5-8,TGTGCCAGCAGCTCCTACCCGGGACTAGCGGGGGCGCAAACTGGGGATACGCAGTATTTT,CASSSYPGLAGAQTGDTQYF
TRBJ2-3,NA,NA,TRBV19,TGTGCCAGTAGTTTAGGGGGAGGAGGGACAGATACGCAGTATTTT,CASSLGGGGTDTQYF
TRBJ2-4,once,NA,TRBV30,TGTGCCTGGAGTGTTGGGGGGCGATACATTCAGTACTTC,CAWSVGGRYIQYF
TRBJ1-1,few,NA,TRBV11-3,TGTGCCAGCAGCTTGGCGATGGGCACTGAAGCTTTCTTT,CASSLAMGTEAFF
TRBJ2-3,NA,NA,TRBV10-3,TGTGCCATCAGTGAGGCAGATTCTAGCACAGATACGCAGTATTTT,CAISEADSSTDTQYF
TRBJ2-5,NA,NA,TRBV4-1,TGCGCCAGCAGCCGCGTAAGGCAGGGGGAGACCCAGTACTTC,CASSRVRQGETQYF
TRBJ1-2,NA,NA,TRBV5-5,TGTGCCAGCAGAGGGCGGGACTATGGCTACACCTTC,CASRGRDYGYTF
TRBJ1-3,NA,TRBD1,TRBV18,TGTGCCAGCTCGCCGACAGGGGGCCAGGGAAACACCATATATTTT,CASSPTGGQGNTIYF
TRBJ1-1,NA,NA,TRBV19,TGTGCCAGTATAATCGGGCCAGGGCTGGTTGGCACTGAAGCTTTCTTT,CASIIGPGLVGTEAFF
TRBJ2-5,NA,TRBD2,TRBV7-6,TGTGCCAGCAGCTTAGCCGGCGGGAGCTCCGAGACCCAGTACTTC,CASSLAGGSSETQYF
TRBJ1-1,few,TRBD1,TRBV11-2,TGTGCCAGCAGCGCAACCGCAGGGGGGGTAACTGAAGCTTTCTTT,CASSATAGGVTEAFF
TRBJ2-1,NA,NA,TRBV30,TGTGCCTGTTCTCTAAGGGCAGTTAATGAGCAGTTCTTC,CACSLRAVNEQFF
TRBJ2-1,NA,TRBD2,TRBV7-2,TGTGCCAGCAGCTTAGCGGCCCTAGCGGGAGATCGGGAGCAGTTCTTC,CASSLAALAGDREQFF
TRBJ1-1,once,NA,TRBV7-2,TGTGCCAGCAGCTTACTTCAGTCGCCCACTTATGAAGCTTTCTTT,CASSLLQSPTYEAFF
TRBJ1-6,once,TRBD1,TRBV4-3,TGCGCCAGCAGCCATCTTGACAGGGGATCACCCCTCCACTTT,CASSHLDRGSPLHF
TRBJ2-7,few,NA,TRBV7-2,TGTGCCAGCCGTCCGACAGCCTCCTACGAGCAGTACTTC,CASRPTASYEQYF
TRBJ2-5,NA,TRBD1,TRBV29-1,TGCAGCGTTGGGACGGGACAGGGAGTAACCCAGTACTTC,CSVGTGQGVTQYF
TRBJ2-1,NA,NA,TRBV4-2,TGTGCCAGCAGCCAAGATCCGGCAGCAAACAATGAGCAGTTCTTC,CASSQDPAANNEQFF
TRBJ2-1,NA,TRBD1,TRBV5-5,TGTGCCAGCAGACCCACGGGACAGGGTGGAGGAAATGAGCAGTTCTTC,CASRPTGQGGGNEQFF